The rows below give T cell receptor beta chains drawn from one sample of a study of T cell responses to AZD1222 COVID-19 vaccine. TCRdb keeps only in-frame clones here, not all; method: immunoSEQ multiplex PCR. The table records under 150,000 clones, approximately 90% of them present only once. The source was peripheral blood, collected on day 0 of MenACWY control vaccination. The receptors were gathered from an adult in good health. Each CDR3 is given with its conserved first and last residue. D genes are given only for firm matches. Not all rows give a size; the values are once, few, many and, for expanded clones, a class.

v_call	clone_size	j_call	d_call	cdr3_nt	cdr3_aa
TRBV27	few	TRBJ2-3	TRBD2	TGTGCCAGCAGTAAGTTAGCGGGGACTAGCACAGATACGCAGTATTTT	CASSKLAGTSTDTQYF
TRBV11-2	few	TRBJ1-2	-	TGTGCCAGCAGCTTAAGCCTAATTAACTATGGCTACACCTTC	CASSLSLINYGYTF
TRBV28	few	TRBJ2-4	-	TGTGCCAGCAGTTTGGAGGGCTCGGCCAAAAACATTCAGTACTTC	CASSLEGSAKNIQYF
TRBV12-3/TRBV12-4	-	TRBJ2-7	-	TGTGCCAGCAGTTCCTCAGGGAGAGGCGAGCAGTACTTC	CASSSSGRGEQYF
TRBV5-4	-	TRBJ1-1	-	TGTGCCAGCAGCTTGGCACCTCGGACCATGAACACTGAAGCTTTCTTT	CASSLAPRTMNTEAFF
TRBV9	-	TRBJ1-2	-	TGTGCCAGCAGCGCGGGGGTAGACGATGGCTACACCTTC	CASSAGVDDGYTF
TRBV27	-	TRBJ2-3	TRBD2	TGTGCCACCGCGGGACTAGGGAGTGGTACGCAGTATTTT	CATAGLGSGTQYF
TRBV6-5	-	TRBJ2-3	-	TGTGCCAGCAGGTCGGACAGTTTGGGGGATACGCAGTATTTT	CASRSDSLGDTQYF
TRBV4-2	-	TRBJ1-3	-	TGTGCCAGCAGCCAAGAAGGGGGTTGGACAAGGGTTATCTCTGGAAACACCATATATTTT	CASSQEGGWTRVISGNTIYF
TRBV9	-	TRBJ1-5	TRBD1	TGTGCCAGCAGCGCGGGACAGAGCAATCAGCCCCAGCATTTT	CASSAGQSNQPQHF
TRBV28	-	TRBJ1-1	-	TGTGCCAGCAGTTTCCACCTTAAGGGAAGGAACACTGAAGCTTTCTTT	CASSFHLKGRNTEAFF
TRBV28	-	TRBJ2-3	TRBD1	TGTGCCAGCAGCCCCCGGGACAGGGGTGTACTGTCGACGCAGTATTTT	CASSPRDRGVLSTQYF
TRBV19	-	TRBJ1-5	-	TGTGCCAGTAGTATAGTGCGGCGGAGCAATCAGCCCCAGCATTTT	CASSIVRRSNQPQHF
TRBV7-9	-	TRBJ1-1	-	TGTGCCAGCAGCTTAGGCTCCGGGGTAGGGGACACTGAAGCTTTCTTT	CASSLGSGVGDTEAFF
TRBV13	-	TRBJ2-5	-	TGTGCCAGCACCCCTCCCCCCGTAAAGCGACAACAAGAGACCCAGTACTTC	CASTPPPVKRQQETQYF
TRBV15	-	TRBJ1-5	TRBD1	TGTGCCACCATGAAGGGGGCCCTGCAGCCCCAGCATTTT	CATMKGALQPQHF
TRBV18	-	TRBJ1-6	TRBD1	TGTGCCAGCTCACCGCCCGGGGACAGGGGTGGGTCACCCCTCCACTTT	CASSPPGDRGGSPLHF
TRBV18	-	TRBJ2-3	-	TGTGCCAGCTCACCACCTAGCAGAGATACGCAGTATTTT	CASSPPSRDTQYF
TRBV19	few	TRBJ1-3	-	TGTGCCAGTAGTTCATCATCCTGGGGCACCATATATTTT	CASSSSSWGTIYF
TRBV6-5	-	TRBJ1-1	TRBD1	TGTGCCAGCAGATACAGGGGCATGAACACTGAAGCTTTCTTT	CASRYRGMNTEAFF
TRBV7-9	-	TRBJ2-1	-	TGTGCCAGCAGCTTCCAGGGGGGAGGGCGAAATGAGCAGTTCTTC	CASSFQGGGRNEQFF
TRBV7-9	-	TRBJ1-3	-	TGTGCCAGCAGTTCCGACAGCTCTGGAAACACCATATATTTT	CASSSDSSGNTIYF
TRBV27	once	TRBJ2-2	-	TGTGCCAGCAGTTTACTGGGAACCACCGGGGAGCTGTTTTTT	CASSLLGTTGELFF
TRBV9	-	TRBJ2-7	-	TGTGCCAGCAGCGTAGGTGGCGAGAGCTCCTACGAGCAGTACTTC	CASSVGGESSYEQYF
TRBV2	-	TRBJ1-5	-	TGTGCCAGCACCGAGAGGGTCGGTAAGTCTGGCAATCAGCCCCAGCATTTT	CASTERVGKSGNQPQHF
TRBV2	-	TRBJ1-6	TRBD1	TGTGCCAGCAGTGCCCGGGACAGGGTGGGGTCACCCCTCCACTTT	CASSARDRVGSPLHF
TRBV20-1	-	TRBJ2-4	-	TGCAGTGCTAGTGTAGGCAAGCTAGCCAAAAACATTCAGTACTTC	CSASVGKLAKNIQYF
TRBV4-2	-	TRBJ1-4	-	TGTGCCAGCAGCCAAGTGTTCAGTTATGAAAAACTGTTTTTT	CASSQVFSYEKLFF
TRBV3-1/TRBV3-2	-	TRBJ1-6	-	TGTGCCAGCAGCCACTCGCGGGTAAATAATTCACCCCTCCACTTT	CASSHSRVNNSPLHF
TRBV5-4	-	TRBJ1-1	-	TGTGCCAGCTCGGGGCAGGGAGATACTGAAGCTTTCTTT	CASSGQGDTEAFF
TRBV9	once	TRBJ1-1	-	TGTGCCAGCAGGGACCCAGGGGCTGAAGCTTTCTTT	CASRDPGAEAFF
TRBV5-1	-	TRBJ2-5	-	TGCGCCAGCAGCTTCCCCCCGGTGGAGACCCAGTACTTC	CASSFPPVETQYF
TRBV10-3	once	TRBJ1-6	TRBD1	TGTGCCATCAGTGAGCCGACAGGGGGAAGTTCACCCCTCCACTTT	CAISEPTGGSSPLHF
TRBV5-1	-	TRBJ1-1	-	TGCGCCAGCAGCTTGGGAGGCGCGGTGAACACTGAAGCTTTCTTT	CASSLGGAVNTEAFF
TRBV30	-	TRBJ2-1	-	TGTGCCTGGAGTGTACAGGGGGGGCTGCAGTTCTTC	CAWSVQGGLQFF
TRBV28	-	TRBJ2-2	-	TGTGCCAGCACTGGAGGCACCGGGGAGCTGTTTTTT	CASTGGTGELFF
TRBV24-1	-	TRBJ1-2	-	TGTGCCACCAGTGAATCAGGGTATGGCTACACCTTC	CATSESGYGYTF
TRBV19	-	TRBJ2-3	-	TGTGCCAGTAGAGAATGGAGGGAGGCAGATACGCAGTATTTT	CASREWREADTQYF
TRBV6-5	once	TRBJ1-2	-	TGTGCCAGCAGTTACGGCAGTTATGGCTACACCTTC	CASSYGSYGYTF
TRBV28	-	TRBJ1-1	-	TGTGCCAGCAGTGCAACCGCCTTGAACACTGAAGCTTTCTTT	CASSATALNTEAFF
TRBV11-2	-	TRBJ1-5	-	TGTGCCAGCAGCACGGGGCCCGATCAGCCCCAGCATTTT	CASSTGPDQPQHF
TRBV27	-	TRBJ1-5	-	TGTGCCAGCAGTTTATGGGGCAATCAGCCCCAGCATTTT	CASSLWGNQPQHF
TRBV2	-	TRBJ1-5	-	TGTGCCAGCAGTGGGAATAGCAATCAGCCCCAGCATTTT	CASSGNSNQPQHF
TRBV2	-	TRBJ2-5	TRBD1	TGTGCCAGCAGTCGACAGGGGGCTAGGGAGACCCAGTACTTC	CASSRQGARETQYF
TRBV10-3	few	TRBJ1-2	-	TGTGCCATCAGTGAGTCGCCCAGGGACTATGGCTACACCTTC	CAISESPRDYGYTF
TRBV18	-	TRBJ1-2	TRBD1	TGTGCCAGCTCATACAGGGGCGAGGATGGCTACACCTTC	CASSYRGEDGYTF
TRBV6-2/TRBV6-3	-	TRBJ2-2	-	TGTGCCAGCAGTATCGGGGGGAACACCGGGGAGCTGTTTTTT	CASSIGGNTGELFF
TRBV19	-	TRBJ2-6	TRBD1	TGTGCCAGTACCCACGACAGGGGGCCTTACTCTGGGGCCAACGTCCTGACTTTC	CASTHDRGPYSGANVLTF
TRBV3-1/TRBV3-2	-	TRBJ1-1	-	TGTGCCAGCAGCCAAGATATCGCGGGCACTGAAGCTTTCTTT	CASSQDIAGTEAFF
TRBV9	-	TRBJ2-3	TRBD1	TGTGCCAGCAGGTCCGGGACAGCAAGGACAGATACGCAGTATTTT	CASRSGTARTDTQYF
TRBV27	-	TRBJ2-4	TRBD1	TGTGCCAGCAGTTTAGGTTCAGGGGGCAAAAACATTCAGTACTTC	CASSLGSGGKNIQYF
TRBV7-9	-	TRBJ2-7	TRBD1	TGTGCCAGCAGCTCTCTACCGGGACAGGACTCCTACGAGCAGTACTTC	CASSSLPGQDSYEQYF
TRBV6-4	-	TRBJ2-3	-	TGTGCCAGCAGTGACAACGGAGGGGGCACAGATACGCAGTATTTT	CASSDNGGGTDTQYF
TRBV5-1	-	TRBJ1-2	-	TGCGCCAGCAGCTTAGGAGGGACTCTTAACTATGGCTACACCTTC	CASSLGGTLNYGYTF
TRBV25-1	-	TRBJ2-1	-	TGTGCCAGCAGGGTCAGCTCCTACAATGAGCAGTTCTTC	CASRVSSYNEQFF
TRBV10-3	-	TRBJ1-2	-	TGTGCCATCGGGAGGGGGGCCAACTATGGCTACACCTTC	CAIGRGANYGYTF
TRBV4-1	-	TRBJ2-2	-	TGCGCCAGCAGCCAAGATGTGGGGGCGGGCGGGGAGCTGTTTTTT	CASSQDVGAGGELFF